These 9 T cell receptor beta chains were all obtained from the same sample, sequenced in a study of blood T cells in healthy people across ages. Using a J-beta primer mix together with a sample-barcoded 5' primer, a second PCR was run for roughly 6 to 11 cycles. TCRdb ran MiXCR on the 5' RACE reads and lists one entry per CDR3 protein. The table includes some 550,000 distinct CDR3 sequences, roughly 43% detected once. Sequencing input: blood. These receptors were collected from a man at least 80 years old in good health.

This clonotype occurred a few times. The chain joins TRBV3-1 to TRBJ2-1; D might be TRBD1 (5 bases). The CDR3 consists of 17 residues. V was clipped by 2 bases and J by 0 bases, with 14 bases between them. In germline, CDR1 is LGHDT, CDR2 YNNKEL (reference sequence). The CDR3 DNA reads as TGTGCCAGCAGCCAACCAGGACACCAGAGCTCCTACAATGAGCAGTTCTTC. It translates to CASSQPGHQSSYNEQFF.

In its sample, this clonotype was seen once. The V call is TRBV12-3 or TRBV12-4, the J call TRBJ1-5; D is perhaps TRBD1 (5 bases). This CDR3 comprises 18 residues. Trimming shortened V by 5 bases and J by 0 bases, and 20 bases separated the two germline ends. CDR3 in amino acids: CASSRDVGSFVSNQPQHF. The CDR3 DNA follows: TGTGCCAGCAGTCGGGACGTAGGGTCATTCGTTAGCAATCAGCCCCAGCATTTT.

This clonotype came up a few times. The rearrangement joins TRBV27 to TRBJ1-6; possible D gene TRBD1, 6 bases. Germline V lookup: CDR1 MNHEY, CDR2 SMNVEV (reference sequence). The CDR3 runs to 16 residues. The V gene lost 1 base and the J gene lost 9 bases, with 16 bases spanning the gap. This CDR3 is CASSLWHPGGGSPLHF. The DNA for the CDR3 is TGTGCCAGCAGTTTATGGCACCCTGGAGGGGGTTCACCCCTCCACTTT.

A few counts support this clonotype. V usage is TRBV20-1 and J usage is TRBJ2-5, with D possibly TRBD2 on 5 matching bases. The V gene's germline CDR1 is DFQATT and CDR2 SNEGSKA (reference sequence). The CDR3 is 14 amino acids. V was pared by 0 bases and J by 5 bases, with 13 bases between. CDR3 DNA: TGCAGTGCTAGAGAAGGGAGCTTGGGCGAGACCCAGTACTTC. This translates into CSAREGSLGETQYF.

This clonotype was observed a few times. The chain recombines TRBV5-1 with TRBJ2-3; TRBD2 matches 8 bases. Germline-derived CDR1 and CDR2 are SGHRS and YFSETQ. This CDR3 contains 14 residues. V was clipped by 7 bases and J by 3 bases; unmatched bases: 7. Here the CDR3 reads CASGYSGETDTQYF. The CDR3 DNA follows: TGCGCCAGCGGATATAGCGGGGAGACAGATACGCAGTATTTT.

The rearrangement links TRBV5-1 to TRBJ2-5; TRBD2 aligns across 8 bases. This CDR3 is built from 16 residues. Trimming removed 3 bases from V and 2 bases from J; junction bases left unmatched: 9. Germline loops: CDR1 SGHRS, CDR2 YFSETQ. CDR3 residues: CASSSTSGTVQETQYF. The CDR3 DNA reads TGCGCCAGCAGCTCAACTAGCGGTACCGTTCAAGAGACCCAGTACTTC.

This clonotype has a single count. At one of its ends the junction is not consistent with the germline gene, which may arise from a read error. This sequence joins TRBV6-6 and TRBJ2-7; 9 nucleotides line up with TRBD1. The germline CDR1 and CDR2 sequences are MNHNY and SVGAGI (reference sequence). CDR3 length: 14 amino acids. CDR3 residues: CASSHSGQGNEQYF. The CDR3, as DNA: TGCGCCAGCAGTCATTCGGGACAGGGTAACGAGCAGTACTTC.

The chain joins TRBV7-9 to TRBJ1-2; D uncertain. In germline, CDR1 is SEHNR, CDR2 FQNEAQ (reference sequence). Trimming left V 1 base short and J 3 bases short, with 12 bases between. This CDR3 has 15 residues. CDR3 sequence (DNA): TGTGCCAGCAGCTTAGGAGCCGACGGAGACTATGGCTACACCTTC. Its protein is CASSLGADGDYGYTF.

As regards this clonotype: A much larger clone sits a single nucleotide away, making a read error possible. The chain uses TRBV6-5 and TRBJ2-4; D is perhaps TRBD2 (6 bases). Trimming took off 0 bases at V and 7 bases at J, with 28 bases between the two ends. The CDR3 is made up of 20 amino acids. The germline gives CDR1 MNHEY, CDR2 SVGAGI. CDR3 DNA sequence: TGTGCCAGCAGTTACTCGGAGGGACGGCCCCGATGGCGGTCCGGGAACATTCAGTACTTC. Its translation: CASSYSEGRPRWRSGNIQYF.